This TCR beta chain was identified during a study of OX40 agonist ivuxolimab in advanced cancers. As for the study in general: Patients received ivuxolimab, an agonistic anti-OX40 (CD134) antibody.

V lost 2 bases, J lost 8 bases, and 18 bases lay in between. From germline, CDR1 is SGHDN and CDR2 FVKESK. The CDR3 totals 15 residues. On this clone: What it binds is not known.

TCRdb keeps only in-frame clones here, not all; method: immunoSEQ multiplex PCR. The data show about 99,000 clones, roughly 90% seen once. Study-wide findings and caveats: Mean expanded clone counts were higher in CD8+ than CD4+ T cells. Certain nonresponders additionally had low normalized T-cell clonal expansion. In the 0.1 to 3.0 mg/kg range, CD4+ and CD8+ blood T cells had expanded clonally by week 6.

The sequenced sample was CD4+ or CD8+ T cells sorted from blood, obtained in a trial of the OX40 agonist ivuxolimab. The TCR comes from an adult with an advanced solid tumor such as melanoma, head and neck, liver or kidney cancer. The chain couples TRBV14 to TRBJ1-2; possible D gene TRBD1, 6 bases. CDR3 DNA sequence: TGTGCCAGCAGCCAACACCTGGGGGCCCCACGGGGCTACACCTTC. Its translation: CASSQHLGAPRGYTF.